This TCR beta chain was observed in a study of shared clonotypes between healthy human individuals. For each subset, genomic DNA was distributed in equal portions over several immunoSEQ plates. The protocol was immunoSEQ multiplex PCR, while the TCRdb copy is restricted to in-frame clones and leaves out a portion. Among about 600,000 clones, around 76% were seen once, and the ten largest hold about 11%. Material: PBMCs. The receptor was isolated from a woman between 35 and 50 years old in good health. Some clones in this sample may be carry-over from other donors' samples.

The CDR3: CSPTAGRNTEAFF. CDR3 DNA: TGCAGCCCGACGGCAGGTCGGAACACTGAAGCTTTCTTT. The chain is built from TRBV29-1 and TRBJ1-1; D uncertain. V lost 8 bases and J lost 1, with 14 bases in between. CDR1 SQVTM and CDR2 ANQGSEA come from the germline V gene. The CDR3 is 13 amino acids.